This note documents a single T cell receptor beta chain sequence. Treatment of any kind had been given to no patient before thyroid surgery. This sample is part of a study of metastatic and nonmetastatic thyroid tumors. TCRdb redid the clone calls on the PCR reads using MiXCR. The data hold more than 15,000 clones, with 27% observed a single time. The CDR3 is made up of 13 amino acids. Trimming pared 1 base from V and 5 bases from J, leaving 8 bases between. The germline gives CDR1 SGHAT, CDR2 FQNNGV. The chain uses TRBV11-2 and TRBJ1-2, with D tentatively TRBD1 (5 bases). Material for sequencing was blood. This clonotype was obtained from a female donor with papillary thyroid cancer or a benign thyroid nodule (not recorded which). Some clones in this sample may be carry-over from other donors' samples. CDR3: CASSLGQPYGYTF. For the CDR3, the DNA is TGTGCCAGCAGCTTAGGACAGCCGTATGGCTACACCTTC.